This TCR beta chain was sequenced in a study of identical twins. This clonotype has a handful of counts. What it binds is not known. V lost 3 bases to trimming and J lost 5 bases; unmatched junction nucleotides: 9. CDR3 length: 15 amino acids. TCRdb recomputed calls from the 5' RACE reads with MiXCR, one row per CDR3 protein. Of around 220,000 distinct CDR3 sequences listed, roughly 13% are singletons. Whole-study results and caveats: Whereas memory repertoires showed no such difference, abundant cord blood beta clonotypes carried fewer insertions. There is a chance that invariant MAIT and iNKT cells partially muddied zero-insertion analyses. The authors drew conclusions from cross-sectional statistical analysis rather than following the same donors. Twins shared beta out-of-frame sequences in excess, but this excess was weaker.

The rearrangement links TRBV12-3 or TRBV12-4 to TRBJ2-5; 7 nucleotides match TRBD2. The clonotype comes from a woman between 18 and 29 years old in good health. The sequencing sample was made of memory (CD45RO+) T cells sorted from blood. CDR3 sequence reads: CASSLGGSGGETQYF. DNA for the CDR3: TGTGCCAGCAGTTTGGGAGGGTCAGGTGGGGAGACCCAGTACTTC.